Listed here are 32 T cell receptor beta chains from one sample, sequenced in a study of T cell changes during pregnancy in multiple sclerosis. Data came from immunoSEQ multiplex PCR; TCRdb stores just in-frame clones and leaves some out. The table has approximately 42,000 clones, 84% seen once. The sequences come from CD4+ T cells from peripheral blood mononuclear cells, collected before pregnancy. These receptors originate from a female donor with multiple sclerosis, enrolled in a pregnancy study.

A note on this clone: The same CDR3 also results from other DNA sequences found in this sample. The chain links TRBV2 to TRBJ1-1; D is unclear. This CDR3 contains 13 residues. Germline V gene sequence: CDR1 SNHLY, CDR2 FYNNEI. Trimming shortened V by 5 bases and J by 2 bases, and 9 bases separated the two germline ends. CDR3 loop: CASSPEYNTEAFF. CDR3 nucleotides: TGTGCCAGCAGTCCTGAGTATAACACTGAAGCTTTCTTT.

This clone has only one observation. This chain joins TRBV27 and TRBJ1-5; TRBD1 matches 7 bases. The ends lost 2 bases at V and 7 bases at J; junction bases unmatched: 8. The CDR3 has 15 amino acids. In germline, CDR1 is MNHEY, CDR2 SMNVEV (reference sequence). The CDR3: CASSLRQGEGQPQHF. The CDR3 bases are TGTGCCAGCAGTTTAAGACAGGGTGAAGGGCAGCCCCAGCATTTT.

The genes are TRBV2 and TRBJ1-2, with 8 nucleotides matching TRBD1. V was pared by 8 bases and J by 0 bases, with 8 bases of the junction left unmatched. CDR1 is SNHLY, CDR2 FYNNEI, per germline. This CDR3 has 15 amino acids. The DNA for the CDR3 is TGTGCCAGCTCTGCGCAGGGGGCGCCTAACTATGGCTACACCTTC. Its protein is CASSAQGAPNYGYTF.

The V and J genes are TRBV14 and TRBJ1-1; D remains unclear. V lost 3 bases and J 1 base, leaving 12 bases between the germline ends. Germline assignment: CDR1 SGHDN and CDR2 FVKESK. The CDR3 has 15 amino acids. The CDR3 here is CASSHPAGTNTEAFF. CDR3 DNA: TGTGCCAGCAGCCACCCCGCCGGTACGAACACTGAAGCTTTCTTT.

V and J are TRBV27 and TRBJ1-4; D may be TRBD1 (6 bases). The V gene's germline CDR1 is MNHEY and CDR2 SMNVEV (reference sequence). V gave up 2 bases and J gave up 4 bases, with 14 bases separating them. The CDR3 length is 16 residues. CDR3 residues: CASSLTGSLGNEKLFF. Written as DNA, the CDR3 is TGTGCCAGCAGTTTAACAGGGTCCCTCGGTAATGAAAAACTGTTTTTT.

In this sample, this clone turned up once. The chain combines TRBV19 with TRBJ2-3; D might be TRBD1 (6 bases). This CDR3 has 14 amino acids. CDR1 and CDR2 (germline): LNHDA, SQIVND (reference sequence). The V gene lost 7 bases and the J gene lost 2 bases, with 13 bases spanning the gap. The CDR3 loop is CASMVGATTDTQYF. The CDR3 DNA follows: TGTGCCAGTATGGTGGGGGCGACCACAGATACGCAGTATTTT.

The chain is built from TRBV19 and TRBJ2-2, with D tentatively TRBD1 (6 bases). V was cut by 5 bases and J by 2 bases, with 15 bases left in between. Germline-derived CDR1 and CDR2 are LNHDA and SQIVND (reference sequence). This CDR3 is 16 amino acids long. The CDR3 loop reads CASSDHRVINTGELFF. Written as DNA, the CDR3 is TGTGCCAGTAGTGATCACAGGGTGATAAACACCGGGGAGCTGTTTTTT.

J is TRBJ1-5 and V is TRBV30; the D gene is possibly TRBD1 (5 bases). Germline V gene sequence: CDR1 GTSNPN, CDR2 SVGIG (reference sequence). Trimming took off 2 bases at V and 3 bases at J, with 14 bases between the two ends. This CDR3 has 15 residues. Here the CDR3 reads CAWSPGQAPNQPQHF. Here the CDR3 DNA reads TGTGCCTGGAGTCCTGGACAAGCGCCCAATCAGCCCCAGCATTTT. Complete variable domain (other parts from reference TRBV30 and TRBJ1-5): SQTIHQWPATLVQPVGSPLSLECTVEGTSNPNLYWYRQAAGRGLQLLFYSVGIGQISSEVPQNLSASRPQDRQFILSSKKLLLSDSGFYLCAWSPGQAPNQPQHFGDGTRLSIL.

The CDR3 DNA is TGTGCCAGTAGTACGGACAGGGTGGGCAATCAGCCCCAGCATTTT. Amino acid sequence: CASSTDRVGNQPQHF. The chain joins TRBV19 to TRBJ1-5; 8 bases line up with TRBD1. CDR1 and CDR2 (germline): LNHDA, SQIVND (reference sequence). Trimming cost V 4 bases and J 2 bases; bases outside gene matches: 4. This CDR3 is 15 amino acids long. The full variable domain, in which reference TRBV19 and TRBJ1-5 provide the parts outside the CDR3, is DGGITQSPKYLFRKEGQNVTLSCEQNLNHDAMYWYRQDPGQGLRLIYYSQIVNDFQKGDIAEGYSVSREKKESFPLTVTSAQKNPTAFYLCASSTDRVGNQPQHFGDGTRLSIL.

This chain joins TRBV7-2 and TRBJ2-5; D possibly corresponds to TRBD2 (6 bases). Germline assignment: CDR1 SGHTA and CDR2 FQGNSA. V was cut by 7 bases and J by 1 base, with 16 bases left in between. The CDR3 is made up of 15 amino acids. The chain's CDR3 is CASIQLLRGQETQYF. CDR3 DNA sequence: TGTGCCAGCATCCAGCTTCTGCGGGGCCAAGAGACCCAGTACTTC.

This clone was seen a handful of times. V is TRBV10-3 and J is TRBJ2-7; TRBD1 might be the D (7 bases). Per the germline V gene, CDR1 is ENHRY and CDR2 is SYGVKD. Trimming shortened V by 4 bases and J by 0 bases, and 16 bases separated the two germline ends. The CDR3 sequence is 16 residues long. The DNA of the CDR3 is TGTGCCATCAGTGTTTCCCAGGGGGGTAGCTCCTACGAGCAGTACTTC. Its translation: CAISVSQGGSSYEQYF.

The chain has TRBV19 and TRBJ2-7, with D hard to call. The CDR3 has 14 residues. The V gene lost 5 bases and the J gene lost 0 bases, with 11 bases spanning the gap. CDR1 and CDR2 from the germline V gene are LNHDA and SQIVND (reference sequence). The CDR3 coding sequence is TGTGCCAGTAGTGGTCATCCGCGCTCCTACGAGCAGTACTTC. Translating gives CASSGHPRSYEQYF.

The chain uses TRBV30 and TRBJ2-1, with a weak D call TRBD2 (5 bases). Germline lookup yields CDR1 GTSNPN and CDR2 SVGIG (reference sequence). The V end was cut by 3 bases, the J end by 6 bases, with 18 bases between. CDR3 size: 15 residues. CDR3 nucleotides: TGTGCCTGGAGACCCCTAGGGCTAGCTAGCAATGAGCAGTTCTTC. Translated: CAWRPLGLASNEQFF.

This chain links TRBV6-5 with TRBJ2-7, with 9 nucleotides matching TRBD2. V shed 7 bases and J 4 bases; nucleotides not matched to a gene: 11. The CDR3 spans 15 residues. Germline V gene sequence: CDR1 MNHEY, CDR2 SVGAGI. CDR3 region: CASKSGGGDGYEQYF. The DNA of the CDR3 is TGTGCCAGCAAGTCAGGCGGGGGGGACGGATACGAGCAGTACTTC.

This chain uses TRBV28 with TRBJ2-2; 7 positions match TRBD1. This CDR3 region has 15 residues. Looked up from germline, CDR1 is MDHEN and CDR2 is SYDVKM. V shed 6 bases and J 0 bases; nucleotides not matched to a gene: 4. The CDR3 reads CASSRGQTNTGELFF. CDR3 in DNA: TGTGCCAGCAGCCGGGGACAGACGAACACCGGGGAGCTGTTTTTT.

The rearrangement links TRBV7-8 to TRBJ2-1; TRBD2 matches 9 bases. The CDR3 has 17 residues. Germline V gene data show CDR1 as SGHVS and CDR2 as FQNEAQ. The ends lost 4 bases at V and 0 bases at J; junction bases unmatched: 7. CDR3: CASSSPKRGASYNEQFF. CDR3 coding DNA: TGTGCCAGCAGCTCCCCCAAGCGGGGGGCCTCCTACAATGAGCAGTTCTTC.

The gene calls are TRBV9 and TRBJ1-2; weak D call: TRBD1 (5 bases). The CDR3 totals 14 residues. CDR1 and CDR2 from the germline V gene are SGDLS and YYNGEE. The V and J ends lost 1 base and 6 bases respectively, with 13 bases between them. CDR3 protein: CASSVPPGSDGYTF. CDR3 sequence (DNA): TGTGCCAGCAGCGTACCCCCAGGGTCGGATGGCTACACCTTC.

The rearrangement links TRBV10-2 to TRBJ2-7; 13 positions match TRBD2. J lost 7 bases, V lost 4 bases, and 19 bases had no gene match. The CDR3 contains 19 residues. Per the germline V gene, CDR1 is WSHSY and CDR2 is SAAADI. The CDR3 loop is CASSVGLAGWESMAEEQYF. The CDR3 nucleotides are TGCGCCAGCAGTGTGGGACTAGCGGGATGGGAATCGATGGCTGAGGAGCAGTACTTC.

The chain uses TRBV11-2 and TRBJ2-7, with 10 bases matching TRBD2. After removal of 2 bases from V and 6 bases from J, the junction contained 4 bases not matched to a gene. CDR3 length equals 14 residues. Germline CDR1 SGHAT, CDR2 FQNNGV. The CDR3 sequence: CASSLSLAGREQYF. The CDR3 DNA is TGTGCCAGCAGCTTATCACTAGCGGGACGCGAGCAGTACTTC.

By proportion, this clone is medium-sized (0.01 to 0.1%). The CDR3 here is CASRNTGATLYGYTF. As DNA, the CDR3 is TGTGCCAGTAGAAATACAGGGGCGACGTTATATGGCTACACCTTC. The chain recombines TRBV19 with TRBJ1-2; TRBD1 matches 7 bases. CDR1 is LNHDA, CDR2 SQIVND, per germline (reference sequence). V shed 6 bases and J 5 bases; nucleotides not matched to a gene: 12. The CDR3 totals 15 residues.

V and J are TRBV5-1 and TRBJ2-3; a possible D gene is TRBD2 (7 bases). The CDR3 totals 14 residues. Germline lookup yields CDR1 SGHRS and CDR2 YFSETQ. V lost 3 bases and J lost 5, with 13 bases in between. CDR3 loop: CASSSGGRGDTQYF. Here the CDR3 DNA reads TGCGCCAGCAGCTCCGGGGGGCGGGGAGATACGCAGTATTTT.

The chain has TRBV4-2 and TRBJ1-1; TRBD1 aligns across 9 bases. CDR3 length: 13 amino acids. Germline V gene sequence: CDR1 LGHNA, CDR2 YNFKEQ. V was clipped by 3 bases and J by 8 bases; unmatched bases: 4. In DNA, the CDR3 is TGTGCCAGCAGCCAGGGACAGGGCGACGAAGCTTTCTTT. It specifies CASSQGQGDEAFF.

The CDR3 bases are TGTGCCAGCTCACCATCCACAGGTGGCTATGGCTACACCTTC. Its protein is CASSPSTGGYGYTF. This chain connects TRBV18 to TRBJ1-2; maybe TRBD1 (5 bases). Germline CDR1 reads KGHSH; CDR2 reads LQKENI. There are 14 residues in the CDR3. V dropped 2 bases and J dropped 4 bases, with 11 bases sitting between them. Using reference TRBV18 and TRBJ1-2 for the parts outside the CDR3, the full variable domain is NAGVMQNPRHLVRRRGQEARLRCSPMKGHSHVYWYRQLPEEGLKFMVYLQKENIIDESGMPKERFSAEFPKEGPSILRIQQVVRGDSAAYFCASSPSTGGYGYTFGSGTRLTVV.

The J gene is TRBJ2-7, the V gene TRBV20-1; possibly TRBD2 for D (5 bases). Germline lookup yields CDR1 DFQATT and CDR2 SNEGSKA (reference sequence). Trimming removed 6 bases from V and 2 bases from J, with 8 bases in between. The CDR3 is made up of 11 amino acids. CDR3 in amino acids: CSAGLTYEQYF. For the CDR3, the DNA is TGCAGTGCCGGACTTACCTACGAGCAGTACTTC.

In its sample, this clone was seen a few times. V is TRBV27 and J is TRBJ1-5; D possibly corresponds to TRBD1 (6 bases). This CDR3 contains 16 residues. Germline V gene sequence: CDR1 MNHEY, CDR2 SMNVEV (reference sequence). V was clipped by 5 bases and J by 1 base, with 15 bases between them. In DNA, the CDR3 is TGTGCCAGCAGTAGAGGGACAAGGGGGAGCAATCAGCCCCAGCATTTT. Residues: CASSRGTRGSNQPQHF.

This clone showed up many times. The rearrangement links TRBV5-1 to TRBJ1-1; 7 bases fit TRBD1. Per the germline V gene, CDR1 is SGHRS and CDR2 is YFSETQ. The V segment lost 5 bases and the J segment 0 bases; nucleotides outside the gene matches: 4. The CDR3 consists of 14 residues. The CDR3 nucleotides are TGCGCCAGCAGGCTGGGACAGCTGAACACTGAAGCTTTCTTT. Encoded protein: CASRLGQLNTEAFF.

The chain carries TRBV5-1 and TRBJ1-1; D perhaps matches TRBD1 (6 bases). Germline values: CDR1 SGHRS, CDR2 YFSETQ. V lost 4 bases to trimming and J lost 2 bases, with 9 bases between them. The CDR3 totals 13 residues. Here the CDR3 reads CASSVDSNTEAFF. The CDR3 DNA reads TGCGCCAGCAGCGTGGACAGTAACACTGAAGCTTTCTTT.

The V call is TRBV7-9, the J call TRBJ2-5, with TRBD2 matching 7 bases. Losses at the gene ends were 6 bases for V and 2 bases for J; bases not matched to a gene: 6. Germline CDR1 is SEHNR and CDR2 is FQNEAQ (reference sequence). The CDR3 covers 14 residues. CDR3 sequence (DNA): TGTGCCAGCAGGGAGACTAGCTATCAAGAGACCCAGTACTTC. Encoded protein: CASRETSYQETQYF.

This chain connects TRBV30 to TRBJ1-1, with 8 bases aligning to TRBD1. CDR1 and CDR2 (germline): GTSNPN, SVGIG (reference sequence). The CDR3 is 11 amino acids. Germline trimming cut 3 bases from V and 8 bases from J; bases unmatched to any gene: 2. DNA for the CDR3: TGTGCCTGGAGCCGGACAGGGGAAGCTTTCTTT. Translation: CAWSRTGEAFF.

The chain is built from TRBV7-8 and TRBJ2-7, with D unclear. The CDR3 is made up of 12 amino acids. The V end lost 8 bases, the J end lost 2 bases, and 10 bases lay between the germline ends. CDR1 and CDR2 from the germline V gene are SGHVS and FQNEAQ. CDR3 in DNA: TGTGCCAGCGGGCTCAACCCCTACGAGCAGTACTTC. As protein: CASGLNPYEQYF.

V and J are TRBV4-2 and TRBJ2-4; the match to TRBD1 covers 8 bases. V was pared by 0 bases and J by 5 bases, with 9 bases of the junction left unmatched. Germline CDR1 reads LGHNA; CDR2 reads YNFKEQ. This CDR3 region has 17 residues. CDR3 sequence: CASSQDWGQAQQNIQYF. The CDR3 bases are TGTGCCAGCAGCCAAGATTGGGGACAGGCCCAACAAAACATTCAGTACTTC.

The chain carries TRBV6-4 and TRBJ2-1; possible D gene TRBD2, 6 bases. Germline V lookup: CDR1 MRHNA, CDR2 SNTAGT. The CDR3 covers 15 residues. V was trimmed by 2 bases and J by 6 bases, leaving 14 bases between them. The CDR3, as DNA: TGTGCCAGCAGTGACACCCCGCGGAGGGGCAATGAGCAGTTCTTC. It is translated as CASSDTPRRGNEQFF.